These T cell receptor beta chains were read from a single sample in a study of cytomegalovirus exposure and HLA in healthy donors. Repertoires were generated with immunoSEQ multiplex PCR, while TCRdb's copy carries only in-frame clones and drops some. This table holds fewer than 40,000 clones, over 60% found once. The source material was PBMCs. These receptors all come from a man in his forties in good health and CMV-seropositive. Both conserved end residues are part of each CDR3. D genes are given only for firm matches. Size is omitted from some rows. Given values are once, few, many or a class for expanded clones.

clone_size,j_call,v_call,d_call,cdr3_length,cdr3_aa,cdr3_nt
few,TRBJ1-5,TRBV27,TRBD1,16,CASSSLTGGINQPQHF,TGTGCCAGCTCCTCCTTGACAGGGGGCATAAATCAGCCCCAGCATTTT
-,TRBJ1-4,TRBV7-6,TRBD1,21,CASSPGQGNSPDPPTNEKLFF,TGTGCCAGCAGCCCCGGACAGGGGAATTCCCCCGATCCCCCAACTAATGAAAAACTGTTTTTT
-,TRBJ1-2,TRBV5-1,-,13,CASSLSGSWGYTF,TGCGCCAGCAGCTTGTCGGGGTCTTGGGGCTACACCTTC
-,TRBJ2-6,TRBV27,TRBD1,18,CASSLTGTAYSGANVLTF,TGTGCCAGCAGTTTAACAGGGACAGCATACTCTGGGGCCAACGTCCTGACTTTC
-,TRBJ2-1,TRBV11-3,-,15,CASSASRQARNEQFF,TGTGCCAGCAGCGCGAGCCGACAGGCCCGAAATGAGCAGTTCTTC
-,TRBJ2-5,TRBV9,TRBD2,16,CASSSSSGVIQETQYF,TGTGCCAGCAGCTCGTCTAGCGGGGTTATCCAAGAGACCCAGTACTTC
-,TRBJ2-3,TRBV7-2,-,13,CASSPRGTDTQYF,TGTGCCAGCAGCCCCCGGGGGACAGATACGCAGTATTTT
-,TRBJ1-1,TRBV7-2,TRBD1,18,CASSSSARGSPMNTEAFF,TGTGCCAGCAGCTCTTCGGCCAGGGGGTCCCCCATGAACACTGAAGCTTTCTTT
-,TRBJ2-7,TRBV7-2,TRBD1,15,CASSPAGTVAYEQYF,TGTGCCAGCAGCCCAGCCGGGACAGTTGCCTACGAGCAGTACTTC
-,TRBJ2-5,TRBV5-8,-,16,CASSLGSGTVQETQYF,TGTGCCAGCAGCTTGGGCTCAGGAACCGTCCAAGAGACCCAGTACTTC
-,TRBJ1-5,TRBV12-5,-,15,CASHPGHHSDQPQHF,TGTGCTAGTCACCCGGGACACCACTCCGATCAGCCCCAGCATTTT
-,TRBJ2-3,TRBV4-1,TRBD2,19,CASSLFTFGTSGGTDTQYF,TGCGCCAGCAGCCTCTTCACGTTTGGGACTAGCGGGGGCACAGATACGCAGTATTTT
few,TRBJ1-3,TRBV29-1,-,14,CSVEWGLSGNTIYF,TGCAGCGTTGAATGGGGACTCTCTGGAAACACCATATATTTT